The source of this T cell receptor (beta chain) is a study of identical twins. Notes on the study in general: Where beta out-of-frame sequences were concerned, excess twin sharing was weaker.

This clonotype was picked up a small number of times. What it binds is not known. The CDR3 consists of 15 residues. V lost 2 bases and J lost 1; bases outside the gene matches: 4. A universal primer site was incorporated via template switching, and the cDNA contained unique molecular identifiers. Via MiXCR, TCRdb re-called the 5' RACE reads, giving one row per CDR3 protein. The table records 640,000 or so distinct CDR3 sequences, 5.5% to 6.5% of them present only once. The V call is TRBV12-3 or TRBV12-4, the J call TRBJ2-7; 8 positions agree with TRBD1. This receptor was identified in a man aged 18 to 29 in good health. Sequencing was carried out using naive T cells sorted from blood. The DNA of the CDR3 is TGTGCCAGCAGTTTAATGACAGGGGAATCCTACGAGCAGTACTTC. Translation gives CASSLMTGESYEQYF.